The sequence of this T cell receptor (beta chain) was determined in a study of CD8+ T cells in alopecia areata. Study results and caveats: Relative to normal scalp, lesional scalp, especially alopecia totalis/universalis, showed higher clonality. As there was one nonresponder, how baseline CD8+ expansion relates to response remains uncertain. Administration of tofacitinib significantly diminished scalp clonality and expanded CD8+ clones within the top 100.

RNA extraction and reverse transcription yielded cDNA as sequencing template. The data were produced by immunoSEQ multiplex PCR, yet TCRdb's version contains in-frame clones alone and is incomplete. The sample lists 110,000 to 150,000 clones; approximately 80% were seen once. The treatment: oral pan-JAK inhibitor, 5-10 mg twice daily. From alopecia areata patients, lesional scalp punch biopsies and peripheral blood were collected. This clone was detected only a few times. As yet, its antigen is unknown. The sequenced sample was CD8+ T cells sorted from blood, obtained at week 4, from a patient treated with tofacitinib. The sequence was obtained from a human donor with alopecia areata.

The DNA for the CDR3 is TGTGCCAGCAGCCTTAACAGAGCTAGCAATCAGCCCCAGCATTTT. Protein sequence: CASSLNRASNQPQHF. The genes are TRBV6-5 and TRBJ1-5; D call uncertain. The CDR3 has 15 amino acids. The V end was cut by 6 bases, the J end by 0 bases, with 12 bases between. Per the germline V gene, CDR1 is MNHEY and CDR2 is SVGAGI.